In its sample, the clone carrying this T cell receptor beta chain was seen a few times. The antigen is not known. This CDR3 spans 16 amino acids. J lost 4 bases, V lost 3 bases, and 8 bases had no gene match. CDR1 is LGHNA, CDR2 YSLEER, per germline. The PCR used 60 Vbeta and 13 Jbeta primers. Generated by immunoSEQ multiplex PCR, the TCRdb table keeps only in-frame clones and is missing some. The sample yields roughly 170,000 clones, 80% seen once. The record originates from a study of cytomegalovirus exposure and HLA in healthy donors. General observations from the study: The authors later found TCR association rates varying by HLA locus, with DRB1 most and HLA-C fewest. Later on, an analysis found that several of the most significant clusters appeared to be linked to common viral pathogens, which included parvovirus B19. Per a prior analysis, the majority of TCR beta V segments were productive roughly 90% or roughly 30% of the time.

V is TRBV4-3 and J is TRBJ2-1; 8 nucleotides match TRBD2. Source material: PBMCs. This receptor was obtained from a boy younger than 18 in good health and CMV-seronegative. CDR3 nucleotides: TGCGCCAGCAGCCAGGGTGCTAGCGGGCCATACAATGAGCAGTTCTTC. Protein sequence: CASSQGASGPYNEQFF.